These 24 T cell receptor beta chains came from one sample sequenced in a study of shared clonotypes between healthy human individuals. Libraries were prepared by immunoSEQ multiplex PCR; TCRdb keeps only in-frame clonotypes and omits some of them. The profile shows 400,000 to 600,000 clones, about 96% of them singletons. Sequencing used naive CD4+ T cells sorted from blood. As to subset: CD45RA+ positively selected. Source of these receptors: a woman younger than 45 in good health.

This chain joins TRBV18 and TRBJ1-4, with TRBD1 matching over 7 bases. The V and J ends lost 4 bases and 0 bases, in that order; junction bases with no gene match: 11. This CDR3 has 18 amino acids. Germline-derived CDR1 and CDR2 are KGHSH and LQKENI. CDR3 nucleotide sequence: TGTGCCAGCTCACTCACCCCGACAGGGACCACAACTAATGAAAAACTGTTTTTT. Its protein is CASSLTPTGTTTNEKLFF.

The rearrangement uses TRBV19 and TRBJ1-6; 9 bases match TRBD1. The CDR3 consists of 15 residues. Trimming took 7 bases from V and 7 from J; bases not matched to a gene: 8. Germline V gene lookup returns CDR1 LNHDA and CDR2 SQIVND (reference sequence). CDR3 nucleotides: TGTGCCAGTAAGCGGGACAGGGAGCGGAATTCACCCCTCCACTTT. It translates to CASKRDRERNSPLHF.

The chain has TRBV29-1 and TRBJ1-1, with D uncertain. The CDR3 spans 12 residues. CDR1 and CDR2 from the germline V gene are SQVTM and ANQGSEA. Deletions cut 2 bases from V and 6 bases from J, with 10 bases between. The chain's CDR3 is CSVEWGSAEAFF. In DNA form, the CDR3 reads TGCAGCGTTGAATGGGGTTCTGCTGAAGCTTTCTTT.

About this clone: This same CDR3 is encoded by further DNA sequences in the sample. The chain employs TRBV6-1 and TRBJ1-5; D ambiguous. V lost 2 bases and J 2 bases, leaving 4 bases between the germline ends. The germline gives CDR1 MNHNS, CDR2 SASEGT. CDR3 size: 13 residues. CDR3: CASSETGNQPQHF. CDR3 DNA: TGTGCCAGCAGTGAAACTGGCAATCAGCCCCAGCATTTT.

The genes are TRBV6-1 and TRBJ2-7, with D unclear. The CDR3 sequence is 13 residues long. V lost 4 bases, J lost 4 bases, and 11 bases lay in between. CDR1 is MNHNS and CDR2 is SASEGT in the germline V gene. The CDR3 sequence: CASSGRQRYEQYF. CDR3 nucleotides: TGTGCCAGCAGTGGGCGTCAGCGTTACGAGCAGTACTTC.

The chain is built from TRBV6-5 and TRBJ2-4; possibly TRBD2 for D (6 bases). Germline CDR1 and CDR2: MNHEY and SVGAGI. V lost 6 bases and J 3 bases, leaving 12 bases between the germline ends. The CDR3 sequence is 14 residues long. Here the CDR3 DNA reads TGTGCCAGCAGGCGGGGAGAGGGCAAAAACATTCAGTACTTC. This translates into CASRRGEGKNIQYF.

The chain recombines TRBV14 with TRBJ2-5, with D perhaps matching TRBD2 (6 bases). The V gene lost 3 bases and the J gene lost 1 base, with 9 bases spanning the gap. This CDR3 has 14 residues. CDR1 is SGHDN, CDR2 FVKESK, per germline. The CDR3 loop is CASSHPGGQETQYF. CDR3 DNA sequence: TGTGCCAGCAGCCATCCCGGGGGCCAAGAGACCCAGTACTTC. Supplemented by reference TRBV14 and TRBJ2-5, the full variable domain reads EAGVTQFPSHSVIEKGQTVTLRCDPISGHDNLYWYRRVMGKEIKFLLHFVKESKQDESGMPNNRFLAERTGGTYSTLKVQPAELEDSGVYFCASSHPGGQETQYFGPGTRLLVL.

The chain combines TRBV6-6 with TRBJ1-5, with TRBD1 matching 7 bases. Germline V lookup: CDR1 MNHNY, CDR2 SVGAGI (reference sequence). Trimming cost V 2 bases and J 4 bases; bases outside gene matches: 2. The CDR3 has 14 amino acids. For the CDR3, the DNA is TGTGCCAGCAGTTACGACAGGGATAATCAGCCCCAGCATTTT. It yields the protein CASSYDRDNQPQHF.

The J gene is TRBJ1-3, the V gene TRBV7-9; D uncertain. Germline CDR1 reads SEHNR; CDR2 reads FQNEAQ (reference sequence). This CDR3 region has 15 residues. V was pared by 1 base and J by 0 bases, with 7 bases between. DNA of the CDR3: TGTGCCAGCAGCTTAGAAGGGATCTCTGGAAACACCATATATTTT. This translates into CASSLEGISGNTIYF.

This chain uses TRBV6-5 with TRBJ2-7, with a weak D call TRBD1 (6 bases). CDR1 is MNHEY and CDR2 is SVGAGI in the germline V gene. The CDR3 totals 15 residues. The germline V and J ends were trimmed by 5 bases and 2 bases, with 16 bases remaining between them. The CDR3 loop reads CASSKLGDTTYEQYF. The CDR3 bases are TGTGCCAGCAGTAAGTTAGGGGACACCACCTACGAGCAGTACTTC.

The CDR3 sequence is CASSEGQGVYGYTF. Here the CDR3 DNA reads TGTGCCAGCAGTGAAGGACAGGGTGTCTATGGCTACACCTTC. The chain has TRBV6-1 and TRBJ1-2; 7 nucleotides match TRBD1. The CDR3 spans 14 residues. From germline, CDR1 is MNHNS and CDR2 SASEGT. Trimming took 1 base from V and 4 from J; bases not matched to a gene: 3.

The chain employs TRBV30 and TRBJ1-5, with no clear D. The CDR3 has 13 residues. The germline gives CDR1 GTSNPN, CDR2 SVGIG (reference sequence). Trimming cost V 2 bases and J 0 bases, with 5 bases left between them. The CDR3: CAWSYSSNQPQHF. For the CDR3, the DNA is TGTGCCTGGAGTTATAGTAGCAATCAGCCCCAGCATTTT.

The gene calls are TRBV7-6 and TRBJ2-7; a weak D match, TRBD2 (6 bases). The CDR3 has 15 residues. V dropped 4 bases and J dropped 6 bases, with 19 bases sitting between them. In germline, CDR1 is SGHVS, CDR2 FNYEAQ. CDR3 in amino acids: CASSSPGLQGSEQYF. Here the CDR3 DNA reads TGTGCCAGCAGCTCACCGGGACTCCAAGGCTCCGAGCAGTACTTC.

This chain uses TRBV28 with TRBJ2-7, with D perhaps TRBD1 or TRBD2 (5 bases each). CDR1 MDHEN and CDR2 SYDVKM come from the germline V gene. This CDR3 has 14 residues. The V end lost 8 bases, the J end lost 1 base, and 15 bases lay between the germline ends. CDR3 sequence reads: CASCHRDGSYEQYF. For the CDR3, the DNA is TGTGCCAGCTGCCACCGGGACGGTTCCTACGAGCAGTACTTC.

The CDR3: CASSFNPGTSSYEQYF. The DNA for the CDR3 is TGTGCCAGCAGCTTTAACCCCGGGACTAGTTCCTACGAGCAGTACTTC. The V call is TRBV7-2, the J call TRBJ2-7, with TRBD2 matching over 8 bases. Germline V CDR1 and CDR2: SGHTA, FQGNSA. J gave up 1 base and V 3 bases, and 8 bases lay outside the gene matches. The CDR3 spans 16 residues. Using reference TRBV7-2 and TRBJ2-7 for the parts outside the CDR3, the full variable domain is GAGVSQSPSNKVTEKGKDVELRCDPISGHTALYWYRQSLGQGLEFLIYFQGNSAPDKSGLPSDRFSAERTGGSVSTLTIQRTQQEDSAVYLCASSFNPGTSSYEQYFGPGTRLTVT.

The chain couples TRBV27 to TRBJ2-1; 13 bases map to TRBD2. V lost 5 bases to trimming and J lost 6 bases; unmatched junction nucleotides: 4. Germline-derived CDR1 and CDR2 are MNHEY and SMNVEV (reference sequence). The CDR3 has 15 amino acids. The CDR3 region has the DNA TGTGCCAGCAGTACGGGACTAGCGGGATTCAATGAGCAGTTCTTC. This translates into CASSTGLAGFNEQFF.

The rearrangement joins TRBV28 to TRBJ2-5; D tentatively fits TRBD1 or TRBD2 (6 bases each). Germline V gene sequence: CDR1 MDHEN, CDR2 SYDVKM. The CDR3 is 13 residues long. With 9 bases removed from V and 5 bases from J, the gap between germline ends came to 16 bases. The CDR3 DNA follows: TGTGCCAGTGATAGCCGGGGGCGGGAGACCCAGTACTTC. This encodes CASDSRGRETQYF.

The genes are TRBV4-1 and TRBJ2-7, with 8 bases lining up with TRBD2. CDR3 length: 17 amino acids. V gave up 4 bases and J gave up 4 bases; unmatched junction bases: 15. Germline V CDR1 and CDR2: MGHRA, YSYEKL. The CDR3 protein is CASSPRPGSGKLYEQYF. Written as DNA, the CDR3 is TGCGCCAGCAGCCCCCGACCGGGTAGCGGGAAGTTATACGAGCAGTACTTC.

The CDR3: CASRHRGQNTGELFF. CDR3 nucleotides: TGTGCCAGCAGACACAGGGGCCAGAACACCGGGGAGCTGTTTTTT. J is TRBJ2-2 and V is TRBV6-6; 7 nucleotides agree with TRBD1. Per germline, CDR1 MNHNY and CDR2 SVGAGI (reference sequence). V shed 6 bases and J 1 base; nucleotides not matched to a gene: 5. The CDR3 contains 15 residues.

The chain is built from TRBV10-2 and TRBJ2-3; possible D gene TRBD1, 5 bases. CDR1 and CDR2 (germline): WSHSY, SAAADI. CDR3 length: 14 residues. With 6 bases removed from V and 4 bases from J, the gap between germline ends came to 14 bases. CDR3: CASRPTQGSDTQYF. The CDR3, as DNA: TGCGCCAGCAGACCCACCCAGGGCTCAGATACGCAGTATTTT.

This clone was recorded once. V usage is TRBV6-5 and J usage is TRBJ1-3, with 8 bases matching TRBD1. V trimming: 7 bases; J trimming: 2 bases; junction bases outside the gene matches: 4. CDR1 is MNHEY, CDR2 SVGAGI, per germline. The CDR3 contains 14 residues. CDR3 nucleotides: TGTGCCAGCACCAAACAGGGGGCTGGAAACACCATATATTTT. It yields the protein CASTKQGAGNTIYF.

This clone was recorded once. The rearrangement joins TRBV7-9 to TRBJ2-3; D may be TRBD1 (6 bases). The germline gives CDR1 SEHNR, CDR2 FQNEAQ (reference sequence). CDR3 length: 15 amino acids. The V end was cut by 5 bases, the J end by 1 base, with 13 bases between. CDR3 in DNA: TGTGCCAGCAGCCCAGAGGGGGTGGGCACAGATACGCAGTATTTT. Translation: CASSPEGVGTDTQYF.

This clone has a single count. CDR3 bases: TGTGCCAGCAGTTTACCGGATAGACTAGCGGGAGAGAAGTCCTACAATGAGCAGTTCTTC. It is translated as CASSLPDRLAGEKSYNEQFF. The chain has TRBV28 and TRBJ2-1; 12 nucleotides align to TRBD2. The CDR3 is made up of 20 amino acids. Trimming cost V 2 bases and J 1 base; bases outside gene matches: 12. Germline V gives CDR1 MDHEN, CDR2 SYDVKM.

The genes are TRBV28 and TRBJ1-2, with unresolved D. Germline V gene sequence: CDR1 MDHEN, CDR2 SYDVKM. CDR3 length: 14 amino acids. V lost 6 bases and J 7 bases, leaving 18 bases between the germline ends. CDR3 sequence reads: CASRTPRRSIGYTF. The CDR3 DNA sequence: TGTGCCAGCAGAACCCCGCGGAGGTCGATTGGCTACACCTTC.